Included here is one TCR beta chain sequence, with context. The target antigen is unknown. This entry is derived from a study of T cell responses to AZD1222 COVID-19 vaccine. Notes on the study in general: Among spike-specific TCRs, nearly half reportedly target unmutated variant regions. All repertoire sampling was performed exclusively after the peak T cell response. Spike-wide vaccine-associated CD4 TCRs dominated at 160-218 and 743-854.

The protocol was immunoSEQ multiplex PCR, while the TCRdb copy is restricted to in-frame clones and leaves out a portion. The table includes 140,000 to 150,000 clones, approximately 90% detected once. CDR3 size: 16 residues. Germline CDR1 SGHRS, CDR2 YFSETQ. The V segment lost 4 bases and the J segment 1 base; nucleotides outside the gene matches: 9. The V call is TRBV5-1, the J call TRBJ1-1, with 8 bases identical to TRBD1. The clonotype was recovered from an adult in good health. The starting material was peripheral blood, obtained on day 0 of AZD1222 vaccination. The CDR3 DNA is TGCGCCAGCAGCGAAGGACCGGGACAGGCGAACACTGAAGCTTTCTTT. Protein sequence: CASSEGPGQANTEAFF.